Reported below is one T cell receptor beta chain. Authors' data handling: Using reference gene primer amplification, nucleated cell counts were estimated. Sequencing was performed with immunoSEQ multiplex PCR; in TCRdb, only in-frame clones are kept and a portion is missing. V, J and clone size derive from that table, while D and trimming were established from the DNA sequence. The table lists some 130,000 clones, about 86% of them singletons. Germline lookup yields CDR1 LGHDT and CDR2 YNNKEL (reference sequence). Trimming took 6 bases from V and 6 from J; bases not matched to a gene: 13. The CDR3 consists of 15 residues. The data originate from a study of blood T cell repertoires in COVID-19. Background on the study: COVID-19 samples, acute and convalescent, were from the United States, Italy and Spain.

The age range of participants was 18 to 89 years, with residence in about two dozen US areas. V usage is TRBV3-1 (or the pseudogene TRBV3-2) and J usage is TRBJ1-2, with TRBD1 identical over 7 bases. This clonotype was sampled from a man aged 35 to 55 with acute COVID-19. The sequenced sample was PBMCs or T cells enriched from blood (not recorded which). CDR3 DNA: TGTGCCAGCAGGTGGGCCCAGGGGGAGAGGGATGGCTACACCTTC. Residues: CASRWAQGERDGYTF.